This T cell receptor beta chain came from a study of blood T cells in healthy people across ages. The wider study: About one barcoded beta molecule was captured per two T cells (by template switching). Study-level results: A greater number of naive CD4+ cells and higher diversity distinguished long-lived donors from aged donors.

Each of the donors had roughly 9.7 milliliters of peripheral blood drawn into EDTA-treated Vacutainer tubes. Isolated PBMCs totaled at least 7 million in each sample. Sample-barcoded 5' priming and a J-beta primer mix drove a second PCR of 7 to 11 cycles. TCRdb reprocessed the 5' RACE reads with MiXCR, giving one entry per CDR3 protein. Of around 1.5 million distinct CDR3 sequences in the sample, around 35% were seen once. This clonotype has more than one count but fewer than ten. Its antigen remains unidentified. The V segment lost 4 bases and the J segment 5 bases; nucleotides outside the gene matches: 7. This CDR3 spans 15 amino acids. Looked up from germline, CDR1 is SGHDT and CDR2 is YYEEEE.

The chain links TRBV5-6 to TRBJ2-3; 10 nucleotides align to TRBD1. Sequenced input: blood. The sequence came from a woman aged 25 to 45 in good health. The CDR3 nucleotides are TGTGCCAGCAGCGGAGAGTGGGACAGGGGAGATACGCAGTATTTT. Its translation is CASSGEWDRGDTQYF.